This TCR beta chain stems from a study of T cell responses to AZD1222 COVID-19 vaccine (dated by TCRdb to about 2021). For the study in its entirety: TCR sequencing covered over 230 trial participants: 200 to 210 given two doses of AZD1222 and approximately 25 given two doses of MenACWY control vaccine. Trial participants were enrolled by age into 18-55, 56-69 and 70-plus year subgroups, with roughly 160, 29 and 62 TCR-sequenced participants respectively. Study-wide conclusions, independent of this receptor: In the small 56-69-year group, the increase in depth fell short of significance, most likely because of low power. The vaccine-associated CD4 TCRs covered the entire spike protein, and the dominant responses fell in regions 160-218 and 743-854. Epitopes outside the regions mutated in the B.1.351 and B.1.1.7 variants were reportedly recognized by nearly half of the unique spike-specific TCRs. Conclusions about previously exposed vaccinees are limited, since just five or six AZD1222 recipients were seropositive for SARS-CoV-2 at baseline. Participants were mostly white British and included more females than males, and it was suggested by the authors that clonal diversity may have been underestimated. No day 14 peak-response samples were available, so repertoires were characterized only after the peak T cell response. After two AZD1222 doses, spike-specific TCR breadth and depth were significantly higher than at day 0 and than in MenACWY recipients.

The CDR3 regions of human TCRbeta chains were analyzed by immunosequencing. In the source study's methods: TCRs in the repertoires were matched against a reference library of SARS-CoV-2-specific TCRs that had been generated with the MIRA antigen-specificity platform. Breadth was defined as the fraction of unique TCRs that were SARS-CoV-2-associated, and depth was defined as the fraction of total T cells that were SARS-CoV-2-associated. Using the MIRA data, each spike-specific TCR was assigned both to the spike region to which the TCR was reactive and to a CD4 or CD8 class. Log10-transformed breadth and depth values were compared by one-way ANOVA with Sidak's multiple comparisons tests. Not all clones reach the TCRdb copy of this immuneACCESS table, which keeps in-frame sequences only. Checked studies attribute under half of the gap to unresolved V genes and leave the rest unexplained. V and J calls and clone size are given by that table; D and trimming were obtained from the DNA. The sample table holds about 150,000 clones, of which around 85% were seen once. The leading ten clones occupy 5% to 6% of the sample.

With respect to this clone: The antigen it recognizes is unknown. Base-call qualities are not available, and no considerably larger clone is one nucleotide away.

Trimming removed 0 bases from V and 4 bases from J, leaving 9 bases between the germline ends. From cysteine to phenylalanine, the CDR3 is 14 amino acids long. Left in the record is the CDR3 DNA by itself, 42 bases read in frame from the first base. The germline V gene supplies CDR1 MGHDK and CDR2 SYGVNS. Taken with the paper, the label for time point translates to: baseline before first vaccination. The treatment or condition tag for this specimen amounts to: meningococcal conjugate vaccine given as trial control. Vaccinee samples were obtained from the UK trials COV001 and COV002, which included a single-blind randomized controlled phase 2/3 trial of AZD1222 (ChAdOx1 nCoV-19) in healthy adults. For TCRbeta chain sequencing, PBMC samples from trial participants were taken at day 0 and at day 28 after the second dose.

The sequence was obtained from an adult in good health. Recombination connected TRBV25-1 to TRBJ1-1, with the D segment identity uncertain. The sample consisted of peripheral blood, taken on day 0 of MenACWY control vaccination. The CDR3 region has the sequence CASSEYQEGTEAFF. Read as DNA, the sequence is TGTGCCAGCAGTGAATATCAGGAGGGCACTGAAGCTTTCTTT.